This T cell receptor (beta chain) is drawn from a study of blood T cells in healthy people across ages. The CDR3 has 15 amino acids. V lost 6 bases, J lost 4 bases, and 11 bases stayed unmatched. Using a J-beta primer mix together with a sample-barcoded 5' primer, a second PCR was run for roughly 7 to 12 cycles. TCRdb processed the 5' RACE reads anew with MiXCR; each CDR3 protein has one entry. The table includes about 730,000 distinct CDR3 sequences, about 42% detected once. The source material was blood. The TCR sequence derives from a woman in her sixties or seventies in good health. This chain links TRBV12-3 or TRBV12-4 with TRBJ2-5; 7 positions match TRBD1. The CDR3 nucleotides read TGTGCCAGCAGGCCGGGACAGAGAAACCTAGAGACCCAGTACTTC. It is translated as CASRPGQRNLETQYF.